What follows is one T cell receptor (beta chain) and its context. Its specificity is unknown. Sequenced by immunoSEQ multiplex PCR; TCRdb stores in-frame clones only, minus some. The top ten hold approximately 16% of the sample, which has 50,000 or so clones, around 75% seen once. The sample belongs to a study of PD-1 blockade in classical Hodgkin lymphoma. Study results and caveats: Whoever responded completely had baseline diversity much like that seen in newly diagnosed patients.

Patients all relapsed after autologous stem cell transplantation, and there was variation in brentuximab vedotin exposure. From germline, CDR1 is SNHLY and CDR2 FYNNEI. This CDR3 has 20 residues. Germline trimming cut 6 bases from V and 5 bases from J; bases unmatched to any gene: 25. The clonotype originates from a human donor with classical Hodgkin lymphoma. Sequenced here: peripheral blood mononuclear cells (PBMCs), sampled before the second cycle of nivolumab. V gene TRBV2 combines with J gene TRBJ1-5, with 7 bases fitting TRBD1. The CDR3 loop reads CASSAGDSLVFTKLDQPQHF. DNA for the CDR3: TGTGCCAGCAGCGCCGGGGACAGTTTAGTGTTTACGAAACTCGATCAGCCCCAGCATTTT.